The 15 T cell receptor beta chains below were found in one sample sequenced in a study of glioma-infiltrating T cells after dendritic cell vaccination. Noted time point: after dendritic cell vaccination, including at tumor progression/relapse. Assay used: immunoSEQ multiplex PCR; TCRdb lists only in-frame clones, some missing. The sample records about 46,000 clones, 75% to 90% being singletons. The sample was blood, taken after dendritic cell vaccination. All receptors come from a human donor with glioblastoma.

The genes are TRBV6-1 and TRBJ2-1; TRBD1 agrees at 10 bases. CDR1 is MNHNS, CDR2 SASEGT, per germline. This CDR3 comprises 14 residues. V trimming: 4 bases; J trimming: 7 bases; junction bases outside the gene matches: 4. Written as DNA, the CDR3 is TGTGCCAGCAGTGCCGGGACAGGGGTGAATGAGCAGTTCTTC. Its protein product is CASSAGTGVNEQFF.

This clone was counted a few times. The J gene is TRBJ2-7, the V gene TRBV10-3, with TRBD2 identical over 11 bases. The CDR3 spans 17 residues. J lost 5 bases, V lost 3 bases, and 12 bases had no gene match. The V gene's germline CDR1 is ENHRY and CDR2 SYGVKD. CDR3 DNA: TGTGCCATCAGTGACGGTTCTAGCGGGAGGTCCCTCCACGAGCAGTACTTC. Residues: CAISDGSSGRSLHEQYF.

This clone was seen only once. The V gene is TRBV7-2, the J gene TRBJ1-5, with D possibly being TRBD1 (6 bases). Germline loops: CDR1 SGHTA, CDR2 FQGNSA. The CDR3 contains 16 residues. With 3 bases removed from V and 4 bases from J, the gap between germline ends came to 16 bases. CDR3 sequence reads: CASSFTGTTRNQPQHF. As DNA, the CDR3 is TGTGCCAGCAGCTTTACCGGGACAACTCGGAATCAGCCCCAGCATTTT. Looking up the rest from reference TRBV7-2 and TRBJ1-5 gives the full variable domain: GAGVSQSPSNKVTEKGKDVELRCDPISGHTALYWYRQSLGQGLEFLIYFQGNSAPDKSGLPSDRFSAERTGGSVSTLTIQRTQQEDSAVYLCASSFTGTTRNQPQHFGDGTRLSIL.

V is TRBV2 and J is TRBJ1-1; 8 bases are a match to TRBD1. CDR1 and CDR2 (germline): SNHLY, FYNNEI. CDR3 size: 14 residues. The trim removed 8 bases at V and 1 base at J, leaving 6 bases unmatched. CDR3 DNA sequence: TGTGCCAGCGAATCAGGGGGCGCGAACACTGAAGCTTTCTTT. It is translated as CASESGGANTEAFF.

This clone is termed medium-sized. The rearrangement joins TRBV27 to TRBJ1-1; no reliable D call. Germline V lookup: CDR1 MNHEY, CDR2 SMNVEV (reference sequence). CDR3 length: 11 amino acids. Trimming shortened V by 8 bases and J by 11 bases, and 15 bases separated the two germline ends. In DNA form, the CDR3 reads TGTGCCAGCGGACTCGGGTCGGGGGCTTTCTTT. Protein sequence: CASGLGSGAFF.

The CDR3: CASKKPQGQTEPQHF. Here the CDR3 DNA reads TGTGCCAGCAAAAAGCCCCAGGGACAAACAGAGCCCCAGCATTTT. This rearrangement joins TRBV28 to TRBJ1-5, with a tentative D call TRBD1 (6 bases). Trimming removed 7 bases at V and 8 bases at J, with 21 bases between. The CDR3 sequence is 15 residues long. Germline assignment: CDR1 MDHEN and CDR2 SYDVKM.

The chain has TRBV11-2 and TRBJ2-7; a weak D match, TRBD1 (6 bases). The CDR3 spans 15 residues. Germline CDR1 is SGHAT and CDR2 is FQNNGV. V dropped 5 bases and J dropped 3 bases, with 17 bases sitting between them. CDR3 bases: TGTGCCAGCAGCCTTAGGACAGTTGGAGTCTACGAGCAGTACTTC. Its protein product is CASSLRTVGVYEQYF.

This clone was counted a single time. J is TRBJ2-7 and V is TRBV5-1; D might be TRBD1 (6 bases). With 4 bases removed from V and 5 bases from J, the gap between germline ends came to 13 bases. The CDR3 loop spans 13 amino acids. CDR1 and CDR2 (germline): SGHRS, YFSETQ. The CDR3 coding sequence is TGCGCCAGCAGCCTGATTCCAGGGGACGAGCAGTACTTC. Encoded protein: CASSLIPGDEQYF.

The chain carries TRBV19 and TRBJ2-7; 7 positions match TRBD1. J gave up 6 bases and V 6 bases, and 8 bases lay outside the gene matches. Per the germline V gene, CDR1 is LNHDA and CDR2 is SQIVND (reference sequence). This CDR3 contains 13 residues. The CDR3 protein is CASRDDRAREQYF. CDR3 bases: TGTGCCAGTAGAGATGACAGGGCTCGCGAGCAGTACTTC.

This clone was seen a handful of times. The chain recombines TRBV19 with TRBJ1-3; 9 bases line up with TRBD1. The CDR3 covers 18 residues. Germline V CDR1 and CDR2: LNHDA, SQIVND (reference sequence). V lost 3 bases, J lost 2 bases, and 11 bases stayed unmatched. The CDR3 loop reads CASSILPGQGEPGNTIYF. CDR3 bases: TGTGCCAGTAGTATCCTCCCGGGACAGGGTGAACCTGGAAACACCATATATTTT.

This clone was found once. The chain joins TRBV6-6 to TRBJ1-2; 7 bases align to TRBD1. The CDR3 covers 13 residues. The germline V gene encodes CDR1 MNHNY and CDR2 SVGAGI (reference sequence). V gave up 7 bases and J gave up 7 bases; unmatched junction bases: 9. CDR3 in DNA: TGTGCCAGCACAACCGAGACAGGGATTGGCTACACCTTC. Translated: CASTTETGIGYTF.

In this sample, this clone turned up once. V and J are TRBV7-2 and TRBJ1-3, with a tentative D call TRBD1 (6 bases). The CDR3 contains 14 residues. The V end was cut by 6 bases, the J end by 7 bases, with 16 bases between. Germline V lookup: CDR1 SGHTA, CDR2 FQGNSA. The CDR3 sequence: CASSFTGPGNTIYF. CDR3 DNA: TGTGCCAGCAGTTTTACAGGGCCCGGGAACACCATATATTTT.

The chain combines TRBV10-3 with TRBJ2-3, with D uncertain. The V end was cut by 2 bases, the J end by 4 bases, with 7 bases between. CDR3 length: 13 residues. The germline CDR1 and CDR2 sequences are ENHRY and SYGVKD. For the CDR3, the DNA is TGTGCCATCAGTGAGCTAGTCGCAGATACGCAGTATTTT. Protein product: CAISELVADTQYF.

This clone was counted only a few times. The chain recombines TRBV15 with TRBJ1-4; D remains unclear. Germline V gene lookup returns CDR1 LNHNV and CDR2 YYDKDF (reference sequence). V lost 0 bases to trimming and J lost 4 bases, with 12 bases between them. The CDR3 spans 16 residues. The CDR3: CATSRDVSGVNEKLFF. The CDR3 DNA is TGTGCCACCAGCAGAGACGTTTCCGGGGTTAATGAAAAACTGTTTTTT.

The gene calls are TRBV5-1 and TRBJ2-7, with a weak D call TRBD2 (6 bases). CDR1 SGHRS and CDR2 YFSETQ come from the germline V gene. Trimming stripped 3 bases from V and 5 bases from J, with 15 bases between. This CDR3 region has 14 residues. The CDR3 sequence: CASSSLASPDEQYF. Here the CDR3 DNA reads TGCGCCAGCAGCTCCCTAGCGAGTCCTGACGAGCAGTACTTC. The full variable domain, in which reference TRBV5-1 and TRBJ2-7 provide the parts outside the CDR3, is KAGVTQTPRYLIKTRGQQVTLSCSPISGHRSVSWYQQTPGQGLQFLFEYFSETQRNKGNFPGRFSGRQFSNSRSEMNVSTLELGDSALYLCASSSLASPDEQYFGPGTRLTVT.